Below are 25 T cell receptor beta chains sequenced from a single sample in a study of blood T cells in healthy people across ages. Combining a sample-barcoded 5' primer with a J-beta primer mix, a second PCR ran for about 7 to 11 cycles. TCRdb used MiXCR to reprocess the 5' RACE reads, holding one entry per CDR3 protein. The sample has 870,000 or so distinct CDR3 sequences, around 28% seen once; the top ten hold about 18%. What was sequenced was blood. These receptor sequences come from an elderly woman in good health.

This chain joins TRBV2 and TRBJ2-4; D not certain. The CDR3 extends over 12 amino acids. Germline V CDR1 and CDR2: SNHLY, FYNNEI. V was shortened by 0 bases and J by 12 bases, with 9 bases between the two germline ends. This chain's CDR3 is CASSEATQTQYF. The CDR3 bases are TGTGCCAGCAGTGAAGCAACACAAACTCAGTACTTC.

The rearrangement uses TRBV7-9 and TRBJ1-6; tentatively, D is TRBD1 (6 bases). Germline lookup yields CDR1 SEHNR and CDR2 FQNEAQ (reference sequence). CDR3 length: 15 amino acids. With 3 bases removed from V and 7 bases from J, the gap between germline ends came to 13 bases. CDR3 loop: CASSFLGAGNSPLHF. The DNA of the CDR3 is TGTGCCAGCAGCTTTTTGGGGGCAGGAAATTCACCCCTCCACTTT.

The chain combines TRBV5-6 with TRBJ2-5; no definite D call. CDR3 size: 13 residues. Germline CDR1 reads SGHDT; CDR2 reads YYEEEE. Trimming took off 2 bases at V and 5 bases at J, with 10 bases between the two ends. For the CDR3, the DNA is TGTGCCAGCAGCTTAGATTCACCGGAGACCCAGTACTTC. The encoded protein is CASSLDSPETQYF.

A note on this clonotype: A read error may produce the germline difference seen at one junction end. The genes are TRBV20-1 and TRBJ2-7, with a weak D call TRBD2 (5 bases). The CDR3 is 15 residues long. Germline V gene lookup returns CDR1 DFQATT and CDR2 SNEGSKA (reference sequence). CDR3 sequence reads: CSTRAESRGPYERYF. The DNA of the CDR3 is TGCAGTACTAGAGCGGAGAGTCGGGGTCCCTACGAGCGGTACTTC.

Notes on this clonotype: As the CDR3 is not closed by the conserved phenylalanine or tryptophan, this likely results from a read error. The V and J genes are TRBV5-5 and TRBJ2-7; D possibly uses TRBD1 or TRBD2 (5 bases each). Germline V gene sequence: CDR1 SGHKS, CDR2 YYEKEE (reference sequence). The CDR3 contains 16 residues. CDR3 nucleotide sequence: TGTGCTAGCAGCTCCCAGGGACGAGGGTTTCCCTACGAGCAGTACCTC. It translates to CASSSQGRGFPYEQYL.

The rearrangement uses TRBV7-2 and TRBJ1-5; D may be TRBD1 (5 bases). There are 15 residues in the CDR3. Germline V gives CDR1 SGHTA, CDR2 FQGNSA. The germline V and J ends were trimmed by 1 base and 3 bases, with 10 bases remaining between them. CDR3 loop: CASSLGAGNNQPQHF. The CDR3 region has the DNA TGTGCCAGCAGCTTAGGGGCAGGGAACAATCAGCCCCAGCATTTT.

This chain joins TRBV4-1 and TRBJ2-5; D is ambiguous. Trimming removed 0 bases at V and 11 bases at J, with 22 bases between. The V gene's germline CDR1 is MGHRA and CDR2 YSYEKL. This CDR3 is built from 16 residues. The CDR3: CASSQDRSLSRVEQYF. The CDR3 nucleotides are TGCGCCAGCAGCCAAGATCGGTCCCTGAGCCGCGTGGAGCAGTACTTC.

This clonotype came up a few times. A much larger clone lies one base from this, so it may be a read error. The V call is TRBV20-1, the J call TRBJ2-5, with D perhaps assigned TRBD1 or TRBD2 (6 bases each). The CDR3 has 13 residues. Germline V gene data show CDR1 as DFQATT and CDR2 as SNEGSKA (reference sequence). CDR3 coding DNA: TGCAGTGTTAGAGTGGGGGGCTATGAGACCCAGTACTTC. Protein sequence: CSVRVGGYETQYF.

This clonotype was observed many times. The chain has TRBV5-1 and TRBJ2-3; D gene ambiguous. The germline V gene encodes CDR1 SGHRS and CDR2 YFSETQ. CDR3 length: 12 amino acids. Trimming stripped 0 bases from V and 6 bases from J, with 5 bases between. The DNA for the CDR3 is TGCGCCAGCAGCTTGGGGCAGGATACGCAGTATTTT. It encodes CASSLGQDTQYF.

As regards this clonotype: Possible read error: a much larger clone is one base away. This chain links TRBV6-2 or TRBV6-3 with TRBJ2-5, with D unclear. Germline lookup yields CDR1 MNHEY and CDR2 SVGEGT. CDR3 length: 14 amino acids. The ends were cut back, 5 bases at V and 11 bases at J, with 21 bases in the middle. The DNA for the CDR3 is TGTGCCAGCAGTCCCTCGGGCACAAACAATGAGCAGTACTTC. This sequence encodes CASSPSGTNNEQYF.

This clonotype was observed at least ten times. The chain links TRBV30 to TRBJ2-4; D uncertain. The germline V gene encodes CDR1 GTSNPN and CDR2 SVGIG (reference sequence). The CDR3 is 11 residues long. Trimming stripped 0 bases from V and 7 bases from J, with 4 bases between. The chain's CDR3 is CAWSVGNIQYF. The DNA for the CDR3 is TGTGCCTGGAGTGTGGGTAACATTCAGTACTTC. Based on the CDR3 plus reference TRBV30 and TRBJ2-4, the full variable domain is SQTIHQWPATLVQPVGSPLSLECTVEGTSNPNLYWYRQAAGRGLQLLFYSVGIGQISSEVPQNLSASRPQDRQFILSSKKLLLSDSGFYLCAWSVGNIQYFGAGTRLSVL.

A note on this clonotype: A single base separates this from a much larger clone, so it may be a read error. The J gene is TRBJ2-1, the V gene TRBV5-6, with D perhaps TRBD1 or TRBD2 (5 bases each). Trimming took off 1 base at V and 13 bases at J, with 24 bases between the two ends. This CDR3 has 16 amino acids. Germline V lookup: CDR1 SGHDT, CDR2 YYEEEE. The CDR3 sequence: CASSLYGHLSGETQFF. The CDR3 bases are TGTGCCAGCAGCTTGTACGGACACTTGAGTGGGGAGACCCAGTTCTTC.

The chain uses TRBV4-2 and TRBJ2-1; TRBD2 might be the D (6 bases). V was cut by 0 bases and J by 10 bases, with 19 bases left in between. Germline V gene data show CDR1 as LGHNA and CDR2 as YNFKEQ. This CDR3 has 16 residues. The CDR3 DNA reads TGTGCCAGCAGCCAAGAAGGGACTTATACAATCAGAGAGCAGTTCTTC. It codes for CASSQEGTYTIREQFF.

This clonotype appeared a few times. V and J are TRBV6-1 and TRBJ1-2; unclear D gene. CDR1 is MNHNS, CDR2 SASEGT, per germline. The CDR3 is made up of 13 amino acids. The V end lost 6 bases, the J end lost 6 bases, and 14 bases lay between the germline ends. CDR3 amino acids: CASRVPPEDGYTF. The CDR3 DNA reads as TGTGCCAGCAGGGTCCCACCGGAAGATGGCTACACCTTC.

Worth noting for this clonotype: Given a much more abundant clone one base away, this may be a read error. The genes are TRBV7-2 and TRBJ2-1, with D unclear. TRBJ2-7 matches the DNA end more closely, so the J call is doubtful. Germline V gene sequence: CDR1 SGHTA, CDR2 FQGNSA. The CDR3 consists of 13 residues. The CDR3 DNA sequence: TGTGCCACCAGCTCGACACGATACAATGAGCAGTACTTC. Translating gives CATSSTRYNEQYF.

In this sample, this clonotype turned up a few times. The chain recombines TRBV4-3 with TRBJ2-5, with D hard to call. The CDR3 spans 15 residues. CDR1 is LGHNA, CDR2 YSLEER, per germline. Trimming took off 0 bases at V and 4 bases at J, with 12 bases between the two ends. The CDR3 bases are TGCGCCAGCAGCCAAGATCGGACGGTCCGAGAGACCCAGTACTTC. It codes for CASSQDRTVRETQYF.

Concerning this clonotype: This may come from a read error, since a much larger clone is one base off. The chain couples TRBV6-2 or TRBV6-3 to TRBJ2-3, with D possibly being TRBD1 or TRBD2 (5 bases each). CDR3 length equals 15 residues. Germline values: CDR1 MNHEY, CDR2 SVGEGT. The DNA for the CDR3 is TGTGCCAGCAGTTCACCGGGACGAGTCACAGATACGAAGTATTTT. Translated, it gives CASSSPGRVTDTKYF.

This clonotype was detected many times. The chain is built from TRBV4-2 and TRBJ2-6, with D possibly called TRBD1 or TRBD2 (5 bases each). Trimming took off 4 bases at V and 0 bases at J, with 19 bases between the two ends. Germline CDR1 and CDR2: LGHNA and YNFKEQ. The CDR3 runs 19 residues. CDR3 protein: CASSLRKGPGGSGANVLTF. The DNA of the CDR3 is TGTGCCAGCAGCCTCAGAAAAGGCCCTGGGGGCTCTGGGGCCAACGTCCTGACTTTC.

As to this clonotype: Germline is not matched at one junction end, which may reflect a read error. The chain combines TRBV12-3 or TRBV12-4 with TRBJ2-3; 7 bases fit TRBD2. This CDR3 spans 15 amino acids. CDR3 loop: CASSLAGGNTDTEYF. The CDR3 region has the DNA TGTGCCAGCAGTTTAGCCGGGGGGAACACAGATACGGAGTATTTT.

This clonotype was detected only a few times. The chain joins TRBV2 to TRBJ2-5, with D possibly being TRBD2 (6 bases). The germline V gene encodes CDR1 SNHLY and CDR2 FYNNEI. The CDR3 contains 14 residues. The V gene lost 2 bases and the J gene lost 2 bases, with 9 bases spanning the gap. CDR3 nucleotides: TGTGCCAGCAGTGAAAGTGGGGGGCAAGAGACCCAGTACTTC. Translating gives CASSESGGQETQYF. Full variable domain (missing parts from reference TRBV2 and TRBJ2-5): EPEVTQTPSHQVTQMGQEVILRCVPISNHLYFYWYRQILGQKVEFLVSFYNNEISEKSEIFDDQFSVERPDGSNFTLKIRSTKLEDSAMYFCASSESGGQETQYFGPGTRLLVL.

This clonotype was counted many times. V is TRBV4-3 and J is TRBJ2-3; D unresolved. From germline, CDR1 is LGHNA and CDR2 YSLEER. V lost 4 bases, J lost 0 bases, and 11 bases lay in between. The CDR3 is 15 amino acids. The CDR3 sequence: CASSRLGVSTDTQYF. CDR3 sequence (DNA): TGCGCCAGCAGCCGCCTTGGGGTTAGCACAGATACGCAGTATTTT.

This clonotype was detected ten times or more. This sequence joins TRBV20-1 and TRBJ2-4, with D tentatively TRBD1 or TRBD2 (7 bases each). CDR1 DFQATT and CDR2 SNEGSKA come from the germline V gene (reference sequence). V was pared by 6 bases and J by 7 bases, with 16 bases between. The length of the CDR3 is 13 residues. CDR3 DNA: TGCAGTGCCCCGGGGAGGGGGCTGAACATTCAGTACTTC. Translated, it gives CSAPGRGLNIQYF.

J is TRBJ2-2 and V is TRBV4-3; D gene uncertain. Germline-derived CDR1 and CDR2 are LGHNA and YSLEER. V was clipped by 3 bases and J by 0 bases, with 2 bases between them. This CDR3 contains 13 residues. The CDR3 nucleotides read TGCGCCAGCAGCCAGTCGAACACCGGGGAGCTGTTTTTT. Protein sequence: CASSQSNTGELFF.

The chain uses TRBV12-3 or TRBV12-4 and TRBJ2-1; TRBD2 agrees at 9 bases. V was clipped by 6 bases and J by 4 bases; unmatched bases: 16. CDR3 size: 18 residues. Here the CDR3 reads CASRTRAGGRAQYNEQFF. CDR3 DNA: TGTGCCAGCAGAACTCGAGCGGGGGGAAGGGCCCAATACAATGAGCAGTTCTTC.

Many counts were recorded for this clonotype. J is TRBJ1-2 and V is TRBV6-5; 8 nucleotides match TRBD1. The junction had 15 bases not matched to a gene; V was cut back by 5 bases and J by 4 bases. The CDR3 is made up of 17 amino acids. Germline V lookup: CDR1 MNHEY, CDR2 SVGAGI. This chain's CDR3 is CASSPSDPGQELYGYTF. The CDR3 DNA follows: TGTGCCAGCAGTCCCTCCGATCCGGGACAGGAGCTCTATGGCTACACCTTC.